Each of the 12 T cell receptor beta chains below was sequenced from the same sample in a study of cytomegalovirus exposure and HLA in healthy donors. Libraries were prepared by immunoSEQ multiplex PCR; TCRdb keeps only in-frame clonotypes and omits some of them. Of roughly 130,000 clones listed, 89% are singletons. The material sequenced was PBMCs. All receptors derive from a woman between 18 and 29 years old in good health and CMV-seropositive.

V gene TRBV18 combines with J gene TRBJ1-1; possible D gene TRBD1, 6 bases. The CDR3 spans 14 residues. V lost 3 bases and J lost 3, with 11 bases in between. The V gene's germline CDR1 is KGHSH and CDR2 LQKENI. The CDR3: CASSPGAVDTEAFF. The CDR3 region has the DNA TGTGCCAGCTCACCGGGGGCGGTGGACACTGAAGCTTTCTTT.

This chain links TRBV7-2 with TRBJ2-7; the match to TRBD1 covers 10 bases. The CDR3 consists of 15 residues. The germline V gene encodes CDR1 SGHTA and CDR2 FQGNSA. V shed 5 bases, J shed 1 base, and the junction held 5 bases outside the gene matches. CDR3 nucleotide sequence: TGTGCCAGCAGCCGGACAGGGGGGGGTTCCTACGAGCAGTACTTC. Its translation: CASSRTGGGSYEQYF.

This sequence joins TRBV9 and TRBJ2-5; possible D gene TRBD2, 7 bases. Germline CDR1 and CDR2: SGDLS and YYNGEE. The CDR3 runs 15 residues. V lost 0 bases and J lost 1, with 10 bases in between. The CDR3 loop is CASSVGGGLQETQYF. The CDR3 bases are TGTGCCAGCAGCGTAGGGGGGGGCCTCCAAGAGACCCAGTACTTC.

The genes are TRBV18 and TRBJ2-7; 7 bases agree with TRBD2. The J segment lost 1 base and the V segment lost 2 bases, leaving 5 bases of the junction unmatched. From germline, CDR1 is KGHSH and CDR2 LQKENI. CDR3 length: 15 amino acids. The CDR3 DNA sequence: TGTGCCAGCTCACCATCTCGCGGGGGTTCCTACGAGCAGTACTTC. Translating it yields CASSPSRGGSYEQYF.

The rearrangement joins TRBV7-3 to TRBJ1-1; perhaps TRBD1 as D (5 bases). This CDR3 spans 15 amino acids. Germline V gene data show CDR1 as SGHTA and CDR2 as FQGTGA. Trimming removed 0 bases from V and 1 base from J, with 9 bases in between. The CDR3 region has the DNA TGTGCCAGCAGCTTAACGAGACAGAGGAACACTGAAGCTTTCTTT. This gives the protein CASSLTRQRNTEAFF.

The chain couples TRBV11-2 to TRBJ2-1, with a weak D call TRBD2 (6 bases). Germline loops: CDR1 SGHAT, CDR2 FQNNGV. Trimming left V 3 bases short and J 0 bases short, with 9 bases between. The CDR3 consists of 15 residues. CDR3 protein: CASSLLAFSYNEQFF. The DNA of the CDR3 is TGTGCCAGCAGCTTGCTAGCGTTCTCCTACAATGAGCAGTTCTTC.

V is TRBV19 and J is TRBJ2-7; no firm D call. The CDR3 runs 12 residues. Germline CDR1 LNHDA, CDR2 SQIVND (reference sequence). Deletions cut 0 bases from V and 3 bases from J, with 3 bases between. The CDR3 reads CASSIDSYEQYF. The CDR3 DNA reads TGTGCCAGTAGTATAGACAGCTACGAGCAGTACTTC. The entire variable domain, with the rest obtained from reference TRBV19 and TRBJ2-7, is as follows: DGGITQSPKYLFRKEGQNVTLSCEQNLNHDAMYWYRQDPGQGLRLIYYSQIVNDFQKGDIAEGYSVSREKKESFPLTVTSAQKNPTAFYLCASSIDSYEQYFGPGTRLTVT.

Worth noting for this clone: The sample contains more than one DNA sequence encoding this CDR3. The chain combines TRBV19 with TRBJ2-7; D unclear. CDR3 length: 13 amino acids. Trimming pared 1 base from V and 0 bases from J, leaving 4 bases between. The V gene's germline CDR1 is LNHDA and CDR2 SQIVND (reference sequence). The CDR3 spells CASSIGPSYEQYF. The CDR3 bases are TGTGCCAGTAGTATAGGGCCCTCCTACGAGCAGTACTTC.

V and J are TRBV27 and TRBJ2-3, with D possibly matching TRBD1 (6 bases). The CDR3 totals 14 residues. Germline V gene data show CDR1 as MNHEY and CDR2 as SMNVEV (reference sequence). V shed 3 bases and J shed 3 bases, with 10 bases lying between them. As DNA, the CDR3 is TGTGCCAGCAGTTTTGGACAGACTACAGATACGCAGTATTTT. Encoded protein: CASSFGQTTDTQYF.

V is TRBV28 and J is TRBJ1-2; perhaps TRBD1 as D (5 bases). CDR3 length: 13 amino acids. Trimming stripped 6 bases from V and 8 bases from J, with 16 bases between. The germline gives CDR1 MDHEN, CDR2 SYDVKM. The CDR3 DNA sequence: TGTGCCAGCAGCTTCCCGGGGGGGAACGGCTACACCTTC. It encodes CASSFPGGNGYTF.

The rearrangement uses TRBV19 and TRBJ2-1, with unresolved D. V lost 10 bases and J 4 bases, leaving 17 bases between the germline ends. The CDR3 covers 14 residues. The V gene's germline CDR1 is LNHDA and CDR2 SQIVND (reference sequence). This CDR3 is CATAVRSSYNEQFF. The DNA for the CDR3 is TGTGCCACTGCCGTGAGGAGTTCATACAATGAGCAGTTCTTC.

This clone was detected only once. V and J are TRBV9 and TRBJ2-1, with 8 nucleotides matching TRBD2. CDR1 SGDLS and CDR2 YYNGEE come from the germline V gene. This CDR3 has 18 amino acids. V was clipped by 0 bases and J by 5 bases; unmatched bases: 13. The CDR3 sequence is CASSVGPRLRGGNNEQFF. Written as DNA, the CDR3 is TGTGCCAGCAGCGTAGGACCCCGTCTACGGGGGGGGAACAATGAGCAGTTCTTC.